This TCR beta chain was found in a study of response to subunit inactivated influenza vaccine. General study findings and limits: Few additional T cells are recruited per seasonal influenza vaccination, authors suggested.

Deletions cut 2 bases from V and 8 bases from J, with 12 bases between. The CDR3 is 13 amino acids. This clonotype appeared a few times. Its antigen is still unknown. TCRdb called the RT-PCR reads again in MiXCR, with one record for every CDR3 protein. In the table there are fewer than 550,000 distinct CDR3 sequences, less than 30% of which are singletons. The J gene is TRBJ1-2, the V gene TRBV12-3 or TRBV12-4; D perhaps matches TRBD1 (6 bases). The source material was CD4+ T cells sorted from PBMCs, sampled about 5 days after vaccination. The TCR sequence derives from a man over 45 who received an inactivated influenza vaccine. This chain's CDR3 is CASSLPPGVGYTF. The CDR3 DNA reads as TGTGCCAGCAGTTTACCTCCAGGGGTCGGCTACACCTTC.